The 5 T cell receptor beta chains presented below share a single source sample, sequenced in a study of control samples from healthy donors and cancer patients. Assay: immunoSEQ multiplex PCR; the TCRdb copy retains only in-frame clones and omits some. The table lists approximately 49,000 clones, about 86% of them singletons, with less than 3.5% in the top ten. Sample: PBMCs. All receptors come from a woman in her 50s with lung cancer.

Only one count was recorded for this clone. The J gene is TRBJ1-1, the V gene TRBV6-5; D unclear. Trimming took off 2 bases at V and 5 bases at J, with 12 bases between the two ends. Per the germline V gene, CDR1 is MNHEY and CDR2 is SVGAGI. The CDR3 has 14 residues. CDR3 loop: CASSYSAGVTEAFF. For the CDR3, the DNA is TGTGCCAGCAGTTACAGTGCCGGGGTAACTGAAGCTTTCTTT.

The chain links TRBV27 to TRBJ1-2; D might be TRBD1 (5 bases). This CDR3 is 16 amino acids long. Trimming took off 7 bases at V and 8 bases at J, with 26 bases between the two ends. Germline CDR1 is MNHEY and CDR2 is SMNVEV (reference sequence). CDR3 sequence reads: CASTLRWEGAKEGYTF. CDR3 nucleotide sequence: TGTGCCAGCACCCTTCGGTGGGAAGGGGCTAAGGAGGGCTACACCTTC.

The chain recombines TRBV3-1 (or the pseudogene TRBV3-2) with TRBJ1-5; the D gene is possibly TRBD1 (6 bases). The CDR3 sequence is 16 residues long. Germline loops: CDR1 LGHDT, CDR2 YNNKEL (reference sequence). Trimming removed 0 bases at V and 3 bases at J, with 12 bases between. CDR3 in amino acids: CASSQDLWTANQPQHF. The CDR3 DNA follows: TGTGCCAGCAGCCAAGATCTATGGACAGCCAATCAGCCCCAGCATTTT.

In its sample, this clone was seen once. The V call is TRBV11-3, the J call TRBJ2-7; D is perhaps TRBD1 or TRBD2 (5 bases each). Trimming took 0 bases from V and 2 from J, leaving 5 bases between them. The CDR3 consists of 13 residues. The germline V gene has CDR1 SGHNT and CDR2 YENEEA. Here the CDR3 reads CASSLEGAYEQYF. CDR3 coding DNA: TGTGCCAGCAGCTTAGAGGGGGCCTACGAGCAGTACTTC.

The chain is built from TRBV7-3 and TRBJ1-1; maybe TRBD1 (6 bases). This CDR3 comprises 13 residues. Trimming pared 6 bases from V and 5 bases from J, leaving 13 bases between. Per the germline V gene, CDR1 is SGHTA and CDR2 is FQGTGA. The CDR3 region is CASRYREGTEAFF. The CDR3 nucleotides read TGTGCCAGCAGATACAGGGAGGGGACTGAAGCTTTCTTT.